A single T cell receptor beta chain is shown here with its context. It lacks a known antigen. No qualities accompany the bases; no much larger clone lies one base away. The Qiagen DNeasy kit was used to extract genomic DNA both from unsorted PBMCs and from the negatively selected CD4+ and CD8+ fractions. TCR beta CDR3 regions were subjected to amplification by immunoSEQ multiplex PCR with primers that anneal to V and J segments. A synthetic immune receptor repertoire was used to minimize amplification bias, and remaining bias was computationally removed after sequencing. The authors' pipeline ran thus. Custom Python scripts were used to quantify repertoire diversity as the Shannon entropy index. The unsorted, CD4+ and CD8+ repertoires were each analyzed separately, with the exception of combined analyses, where CD4+ and CD8+ sequences were merged in silico. Clonal expansion was defined as a frequency increase of at least 2-fold after treatment compared with C1D1, and clones undetected at baseline were assigned a pseudocount of 0.5. Singleton clones were defined as clones with 0 or 1 copy at C1D1, and non-singleton clones were defined as clones with 2 or more copies. By matching protein sequences in sorted samples from the same patient, clones expanded in unsorted samples were annotated as CD4+, CD8+ or unknown. Wilcoxon tests were applied to paired samples to test diversity changes from C1D1 to C4D1. Not all clones reach the TCRdb copy of this immuneACCESS table, which keeps in-frame sequences only. Checked studies attribute under half of the gap to unresolved V genes and leave the rest unexplained. V, J and clone size were drawn from that table, and D and trimming were deduced from the DNA. This sample lists some 24,000 clones; about 80% were detected once. The ten largest clones add up to 5% to 7.5% of the sample.

This record belongs to a study of PD-1 blockade in classical Hodgkin lymphoma (dated by TCRdb to the early 2020s). In terms of the full investigation: Nivolumab dosing was 3 mg/kg intravenously every 2 weeks, continuing until either disease progression or unacceptable toxicity. To define a peripheral blood immune signature of response to PD-1 blockade in classical Hodgkin lymphoma, the study combined TCR beta sequencing with CyTOF. Overall study outcomes, separate from this receptor: Among trial patients, those achieving complete response had baseline diversity similar to that of newly diagnosed patients, while diversity was significantly lower in partial responders and progressors. A significant rise by C4D1 was seen in CD4+ but not CD8+ TCR diversity (p=0.0027 vs p=0.16), with the rise being most apparent in complete responders (p=0.02). Baseline TCR diversity was reported to be lower in newly diagnosed patients than in healthy donors and to be lower still in relapsed/refractory patients. Lower diversity was seen in patients whose nivolumab began less than 1 year after ASCT, and these patients were left out of later analyses so that immune reconstitution would not confound the results. The study covered only a single clinical trial cohort, and the causes of the repertoire differences, possibly disease activity or prior therapy, were still not defined.

The sample's time point label is to be understood as: cycle 4 day 1 (C4D1), after 6 weeks of nivolumab. All trial patients had relapsed after autologous stem cell transplantation, with cohorts A, B and C differing in prior brentuximab vedotin exposure. A total of more than 55 patients with relapsed/refractory classical Hodgkin lymphoma made up the trial cohort, and each patient's best overall response was complete response, partial response or progressive disease. In the multi-cohort phase II CheckMate 205 trial, trial patients received single-agent nivolumab. An independent review committee assessed best overall response by applying the 2007 International Working Group response criteria. PBMCs from the trial were collected at three points: immediately before nivolumab initiation (C1D1), and during therapy at cycle 2 day 1 and cycle 4 day 1. Peripheral blood was collected in 8 mL Vacutainer Cell Preparation Tubes, from which PBMCs were isolated by centrifugation and then cryopreserved.

The sample was peripheral blood mononuclear cells (PBMCs), taken before the fourth cycle of nivolumab. This receptor was taken from a human donor with classical Hodgkin lymphoma.

In nucleotides, the sequence is TGTGCCAGCAGCTTACTGGCCAGTCGTCTCAATCAGCCCCAGCATTTT. Its protein product is CASSLLASRLNQPQHF. The sequence links TRBV7-2 to TRBJ1-5; the D gene cannot be resolved reliably. Looking up the germline V gene yields CDR1 SGHTA and CDR2 FQGNSA. Trimming takes 2 bases from V and 3 bases from J, and the germline ends sit 14 bases apart. Reading from cysteine to phenylalanine, the CDR3 counts 16 amino acids. The retained sequence is limited to the CDR3, 48 bases, with the frame set at the first base.